The 32 T cell receptor beta chains presented below share a single source sample, sequenced in a study of molecular identifiers for immune sequencing clone quantification. TCRdb ran MiXCR on the PCR reads and lists one entry per CDR3 protein. The profile covers about 640,000 distinct CDR3 sequences, with 15% to 20% appearing a single time and 0.85% to 0.9% taken by the ten largest. Source material: naive CD8+ T cells from blood, with Jurkat cell RNA spiked in. This sample's subset: FACS-sorted CD8+CD4-CCR7+CD45RA+ naive T cells. These receptor sequences come from a human donor in good health. Some libraries in this study had Jurkat cell RNA spiked in.

The table lists this clonotype with many counts. The chain employs TRBV29-1 and TRBJ1-2; tentatively, D is TRBD1 (5 bases). The germline gives CDR1 SQVTM, CDR2 ANQGSEA. Trimming left V 2 bases short and J 1 base short, with 8 bases between. This CDR3 contains 13 residues. The CDR3 is CSVEQGLNYGYTF. CDR3 bases: TGCAGCGTTGAACAGGGACTTAACTATGGCTACACCTTC.

This clonotype was seen ten or more times. The rearrangement joins TRBV20-1 to TRBJ1-5, with no clear D. CDR1 DFQATT and CDR2 SNEGSKA come from the germline V gene (reference sequence). The CDR3 totals 16 residues. V was cut by 4 bases and J by 0 bases, with 16 bases left in between. This CDR3 is CSAIQRPPDSNQPQHF. The CDR3 bases are TGCAGTGCTATACAACGCCCCCCTGATAGCAATCAGCCCCAGCATTTT.

With respect to this clonotype: A clone one base away is much larger, so this may be a read error. The CDR3 region has the DNA TGTGCCAGCAGCTTATCAATCCCAGAGCACCAAGTGACCCAGTACTTC. Its protein product is CASSLSIPEHQVTQYF. The chain carries TRBV7-6 and TRBJ2-5; D is uncertain. The germline V gene encodes CDR1 SGHVS and CDR2 FNYEAQ. The CDR3 has 16 residues.

This clonotype was detected ten times or more. In DNA form, the CDR3 reads TGTGCCAGTAGTGTCCATGAAACCCTAAGTTTATGGGCCGGGGAGCTGTTTTTT. It yields the protein CASSVHETLSLWAGELFF. J is TRBJ2-2 and V is TRBV19; no reliable D call. The germline CDR1 and CDR2 sequences are LNHDA and SQIVND (reference sequence). V was pared by 5 bases and J by 6 bases, with 25 bases between. This CDR3 is 18 amino acids long.

Comment on this clonotype: This sequence may be a read error, since a much larger clone differs from it by one base. This chain's CDR3 is CSASGGLAGTFLYEQYF. CDR3 coding DNA: TGCAGTGCTAGCGGAGGACTAGCGGGAACGTTCCTATACGAGCAGTACTTC. V gene TRBV20-1 combines with J gene TRBJ2-7; 12 nucleotides match TRBD2. Trimming removed 3 bases from V and 4 bases from J; junction bases left unmatched: 13. In germline, CDR1 is DFQATT, CDR2 SNEGSKA (reference sequence). The CDR3 length is 17 residues.

This chain links TRBV5-1 with TRBJ1-4; possible D gene TRBD1, 5 bases. Germline assignment: CDR1 SGHRS and CDR2 YFSETQ. V lost 4 bases and J lost 2, with 12 bases in between. This CDR3 contains 15 residues. DNA for the CDR3: TGCGCCAGCAGCCTAGGGACGGAGACTAATGAAAAACTGTTTTTT. Encoded protein: CASSLGTETNEKLFF.

This clonotype was detected many times. This chain connects TRBV7-9 to TRBJ2-3; D possibly corresponds to TRBD2 (5 bases). There are 20 residues in the CDR3. With 4 bases removed from V and 1 base from J, the gap between germline ends came to 27 bases. CDR1 is SEHNR and CDR2 is FQNEAQ in the germline V gene (reference sequence). CDR3: CASSSFGGPINAGGTDTQYF. In DNA, the CDR3 is TGTGCCAGCAGCTCGTTCGGCGGGCCAATAAATGCAGGTGGCACAGATACGCAGTATTTT.

This clonotype was counted between two and nine times. The chain links TRBV2 to TRBJ2-7; D unresolved. Looked up from germline, CDR1 is SNHLY and CDR2 is FYNNEI. Trimming shortened V by 3 bases and J by 3 bases, and 15 bases separated the two germline ends. The CDR3 loop spans 15 amino acids. CDR3 DNA: TGTGCCAGCAGTGAGATCAGAATGTCAAGCTACGAGCAGTACTTC. It yields the protein CASSEIRMSSYEQYF.

The chain is built from TRBV11-2 and TRBJ2-1, with 9 positions matching TRBD2. V trimming: 5 bases; J trimming: 9 bases; junction bases outside the gene matches: 5. Germline-derived CDR1 and CDR2 are SGHAT and FQNNGV. This CDR3 is built from 13 residues. The CDR3 nucleotides are TGTGCCAGCAGCGTAGCGGGAGTAGGTGAGCAGTTCTTC. Its protein product is CASSVAGVGEQFF. Complete variable domain (other parts from reference TRBV11-2 and TRBJ2-1): EAGVAQSPRYKIIEKRQSVAFWCNPISGHATLYWYQQILGQGPKLLIQFQNNGVVDDSQLPKDRFSAERLKGVDSTLKIQPAKLEDSAVYLCASSVAGVGEQFFGPGTRLTVL.

The sample holds many counts of this clonotype. The J gene is TRBJ1-1, the V gene TRBV30; D gene unclear. The CDR3 consists of 14 residues. Between the trimmed V and J ends, which lost 1 base and 3 bases, there was a span of 12 bases. The germline gives CDR1 GTSNPN, CDR2 SVGIG (reference sequence). The CDR3 DNA follows: TGTGCCTGGAGTGGGTTGCCGCAGGACACTGAAGCTTTCTTT. It is translated as CAWSGLPQDTEAFF.

This clonotype was seen only a few times. V and J are TRBV27 and TRBJ2-7; no definite D call. CDR1 MNHEY and CDR2 SMNVEV come from the germline V gene (reference sequence). This CDR3 comprises 13 residues. Trimming shortened V by 5 bases and J by 4 bases, and 12 bases separated the two germline ends. CDR3 protein: CASSHQERYEQYF. The CDR3 DNA follows: TGTGCCAGCAGTCACCAGGAAAGGTACGAGCAGTACTTC.

Ten or more counts support this clonotype. The V and J genes are TRBV7-9 and TRBJ2-7, with a possible D match to TRBD2 (5 bases). Trimming left V 5 bases short and J 7 bases short, with 15 bases between. The CDR3 is 13 amino acids. Germline-derived CDR1 and CDR2 are SEHNR and FQNEAQ (reference sequence). The CDR3 here is CASSQAVGQEQYF. The DNA for the CDR3 is TGTGCCAGCAGCCAAGCGGTGGGTCAGGAGCAGTACTTC.

At least ten counts were recorded for this clonotype. The chain uses TRBV12-3 or TRBV12-4 and TRBJ2-7; 9 positions agree with TRBD1. Trimming took 7 bases from V and 5 from J; bases not matched to a gene: 12. CDR3 length: 15 residues. The CDR3 is CASTDPGQGRDEQYF. CDR3 DNA sequence: TGTGCCAGCACCGATCCGGGACAGGGTCGAGACGAGCAGTACTTC.

The CDR3 region has the DNA TGTGCCACCTGGGGGGGCGGGGAGCTGTTTTTT. It encodes CATWGGGELFF. The chain combines TRBV28 with TRBJ2-2; 7 bases agree with TRBD2. The ends lost 10 bases at V and 7 bases at J; junction bases unmatched: 3. Germline V gives CDR1 MDHEN, CDR2 SYDVKM. The CDR3 covers 11 residues.

On this clonotype itself: The junction does not match germline at one end; this may be a read error. Written as DNA, the CDR3 is TGCAGTGCTAGAGATTGGCCTAGCGGGAGAAGCGAGCGGTACTTC. Encoded protein: CSARDWPSGRSERYF. The chain employs TRBV20-1 and TRBJ2-7, with 10 bases identical to TRBD2. This CDR3 has 15 residues. The germline V gene has CDR1 DFQATT and CDR2 SNEGSKA (reference sequence).

This clonotype was observed a handful of times. The V call is TRBV12-3 or TRBV12-4, the J call TRBJ1-5, with D possibly matching TRBD1 (5 bases). V was clipped by 1 base and J by 4 bases, with 11 bases between them. This CDR3 has 15 residues. The CDR3 loop is CASSLGGGTNQPQHF. CDR3 coding DNA: TGTGCCAGCAGTTTAGGCGGGGGGACGAATCAGCCCCAGCATTTT.

The sample holds a few counts of this clonotype. The chain has TRBV5-1 and TRBJ2-1; 11 bases are shared with TRBD2. V lost 0 bases and J lost 4; bases outside the gene matches: 3. CDR1 and CDR2 (germline): SGHRS, YFSETQ. The CDR3 is 16 residues long. This chain's CDR3 is CASSLVASGRYNEQFF. The DNA for the CDR3 is TGCGCCAGCAGCTTGGTGGCTAGCGGGAGGTACAATGAGCAGTTCTTC.

J is TRBJ1-3 and V is TRBV7-2; possibly TRBD1 for D (6 bases). The CDR3 spans 16 residues. Looked up from germline, CDR1 is SGHTA and CDR2 is FQGNSA. V was clipped by 5 bases and J by 3 bases, with 17 bases between them. The CDR3 region is CASSPTSWTVGNTIYF. The DNA of the CDR3 is TGTGCCAGCAGCCCGACCTCCTGGACAGTTGGAAACACCATATATTTT.

Many counts were recorded for this clonotype. The chain recombines TRBV20-1 with TRBJ2-7, with 10 bases that match TRBD2. The CDR3 contains 14 residues. CDR1 and CDR2 (germline): DFQATT, SNEGSKA (reference sequence). V lost 6 bases and J lost 4; bases outside the gene matches: 9. The CDR3 DNA reads TGCAGTGCGCGGCCTAGCGGGAGTATTTACGAGCAGTACTTC. Protein product: CSARPSGSIYEQYF.

The chain joins TRBV6-5 to TRBJ1-1, with D unresolved. V was pared by 0 bases and J by 3 bases, with 11 bases between. This CDR3 is 15 amino acids long. CDR1 is MNHEY, CDR2 SVGAGI, per germline. CDR3: CASSYSRAGDTEAFF. For the CDR3, the DNA is TGTGCCAGCAGTTACTCGAGGGCAGGTGACACTGAAGCTTTCTTT.

This clonotype has a count of ten or more. The chain couples TRBV12-3 or TRBV12-4 to TRBJ2-7, with a tentative D call TRBD1 (5 bases). This CDR3 spans 12 amino acids. Trimming took 5 bases from V and 13 from J, leaving 18 bases between them. The CDR3 coding sequence is TGTGCCAGCAGTCTAGACAGTCAGGTTGGATACTTC. Amino acids: CASSLDSQVGYF.

The V gene is TRBV5-3, the J gene TRBJ2-5; TRBD1 might be the D (8 bases). TRBV5-3 is marked as an open reading frame, function uncertain. The CDR3 is made up of 13 amino acids. V shed 8 bases and J shed 5 bases, with 16 bases lying between them. For the CDR3, the DNA is TGTGCCAGCAGTACAGGGGGGGGGGAGACCCAGTACTTC. Translated: CASSTGGGETQYF.

About this clonotype: A read error is possible here, since a much larger clone lies one base away. The chain couples TRBV7-8 to TRBJ1-1; 10 bases map to TRBD1. The CDR3 runs to 17 residues. In germline, CDR1 is SGHVS, CDR2 FQNEAQ. The CDR3 spells CASSSPSGQGLNAEAFF. The CDR3 DNA reads TGTGCCAGCAGCTCCCCATCGGGACAGGGGTTGAACGCTGAAGCTTTCTTT.

This clonotype was seen many times. The chain uses TRBV19 and TRBJ1-5; TRBD1 might be the D (5 bases). Germline CDR1 reads LNHDA; CDR2 reads SQIVND (reference sequence). The CDR3 covers 15 residues. Between the trimmed V and J ends, which lost 8 bases and 2 bases, there was a span of 16 bases. The CDR3 region is CASSQGRGGNQPQHF. The CDR3 DNA follows: TGTGCCAGTTCCCAGGGTAGGGGAGGCAATCAGCCCCAGCATTTT.

This rearrangement joins TRBV2 to TRBJ1-6, with D possibly TRBD1 on 5 matching bases. Trimming left V 6 bases short and J 0 bases short, with 18 bases between. The CDR3 loop spans 18 amino acids. The germline CDR1 and CDR2 sequences are SNHLY and FYNNEI. CDR3 sequence: CASRKGRDTSSYNSPLHF. CDR3 nucleotides: TGTGCCAGCAGGAAGGGCAGGGATACGAGCTCCTATAATTCACCCCTCCACTTT.

This clonotype was recorded many times. The J gene is TRBJ2-5, the V gene TRBV27; TRBD1 aligns across 7 bases. V trimming: 2 bases; J trimming: 4 bases; junction bases outside the gene matches: 4. This CDR3 region has 14 residues. CDR1 is MNHEY, CDR2 SMNVEV, per germline (reference sequence). The CDR3 DNA sequence: TGTGCCAGCAGTTTACTGGGACAGAGAGAGACCCAGTACTTC. This codes for CASSLLGQRETQYF.

This clonotype has a handful of counts. The chain couples TRBV27 to TRBJ1-5; 7 nucleotides agree with TRBD1. The ends lost 3 bases at V and 5 bases at J; junction bases unmatched: 10. CDR3 length: 16 residues. Germline CDR1 reads MNHEY; CDR2 reads SMNVEV (reference sequence). For the CDR3, the DNA is TGTGCCAGCAGTTTTAGAGGGGGCGTTTTGGATCAGCCCCAGCATTTT. Translating it yields CASSFRGGVLDQPQHF.

This clonotype has more than one count but fewer than ten. A clone one base away is much larger, so this may be a read error. V gene TRBV12-3 or TRBV12-4 combines with J gene TRBJ1-1; D not certain. The length of the CDR3 is 13 residues. The CDR3 DNA reads TGTGCCAGCAGTTCGAAGGTGGGCACTGATGCTTTCTTT. As protein: CASSSKVGTDAFF.

This clonotype was recorded at least ten times. The chain has TRBV7-2 and TRBJ2-3, with TRBD2 matching 8 bases. Germline V gives CDR1 SGHTA, CDR2 FQGNSA. CDR3 length: 16 amino acids. Germline trimming cut 7 bases from V and 0 bases from J; bases unmatched to any gene: 9. The CDR3 sequence: CASIPYSSGSTDTQYF. The CDR3 DNA follows: TGTGCCAGCATTCCTTACTCTAGCGGGAGCACAGATACGCAGTATTTT.

This clonotype was seen repeatedly, ten times or more. This sequence joins TRBV27 and TRBJ2-7; 8 bases agree with TRBD1. Germline loops: CDR1 MNHEY, CDR2 SMNVEV (reference sequence). This CDR3 region has 14 residues. V was pared by 3 bases and J by 4 bases, with 5 bases of the junction left unmatched. CDR3 residues: CASSFTGGGYEQYF. The CDR3 DNA reads as TGTGCCAGCAGTTTTACAGGGGGTGGGTACGAGCAGTACTTC.

Of note for this clonotype: Since a much larger clone is just one base distant, this may be a read error. The J gene is TRBJ2-1, the V gene TRBV7-8; D is undetermined. The CDR3 covers 15 residues. V was shortened by 0 bases and J by 6 bases, with 12 bases between the two germline ends. Per the germline V gene, CDR1 is SGHVS and CDR2 is FQNEAQ. The CDR3 sequence: CASSLAWSRSNEQFF. DNA of the CDR3: TGTGCCAGCAGCTTAGCTTGGTCGAGGAGCAATGAGCAGTTCTTC.

On this clonotype itself: A junction end diverges from the germline sequence, so it may reflect a read error. The rearrangement joins TRBV27 to TRBJ2-2; D possibly corresponds to TRBD2 (6 bases). Germline lookup yields CDR1 MNHEY and CDR2 SMNVEV (reference sequence). There are 14 residues in the CDR3. The CDR3 sequence is CASSLGLNAGELFF. CDR3 nucleotide sequence: TGTGCCAGCAGTTTGGGACTGAACGCCGGGGAGCTGTTTTTT.